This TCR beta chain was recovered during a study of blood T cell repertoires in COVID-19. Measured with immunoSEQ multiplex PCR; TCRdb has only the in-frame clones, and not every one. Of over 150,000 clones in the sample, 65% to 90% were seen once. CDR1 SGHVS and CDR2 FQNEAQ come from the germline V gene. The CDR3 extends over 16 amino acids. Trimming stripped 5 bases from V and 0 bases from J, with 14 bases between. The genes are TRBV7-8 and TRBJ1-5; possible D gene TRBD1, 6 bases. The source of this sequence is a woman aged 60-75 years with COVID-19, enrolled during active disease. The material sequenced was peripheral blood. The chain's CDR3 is CASSPSQGYSNQPQHF. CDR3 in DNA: TGTGCCAGCAGCCCGTCACAGGGCTATAGCAATCAGCCCCAGCATTTT.